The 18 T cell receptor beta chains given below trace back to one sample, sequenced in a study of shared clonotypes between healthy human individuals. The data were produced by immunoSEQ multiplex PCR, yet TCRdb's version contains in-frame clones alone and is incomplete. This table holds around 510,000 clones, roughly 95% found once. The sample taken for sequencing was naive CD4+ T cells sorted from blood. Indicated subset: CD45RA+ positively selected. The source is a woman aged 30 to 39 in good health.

Written as DNA, the CDR3 is TGTGCCAGCAGAGACAGACAGGGCGAAGCTTTCTTT. Translating it yields CASRDRQGEAFF. This chain links TRBV2 with TRBJ1-1, with TRBD1 matching 7 bases. The CDR3 is made up of 12 amino acids. Unmatched junction bases numbered 6, after V lost 6 bases and J lost 8 bases. Germline V gene data show CDR1 as SNHLY and CDR2 as FYNNEI.

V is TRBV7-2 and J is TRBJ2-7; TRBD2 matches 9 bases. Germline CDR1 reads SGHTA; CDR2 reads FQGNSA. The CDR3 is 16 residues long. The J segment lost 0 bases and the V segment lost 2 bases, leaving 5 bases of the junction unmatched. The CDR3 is CASSLWQTSGSYEQYF. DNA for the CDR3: TGTGCCAGCAGCTTATGGCAGACTAGCGGCTCCTACGAGCAGTACTTC.

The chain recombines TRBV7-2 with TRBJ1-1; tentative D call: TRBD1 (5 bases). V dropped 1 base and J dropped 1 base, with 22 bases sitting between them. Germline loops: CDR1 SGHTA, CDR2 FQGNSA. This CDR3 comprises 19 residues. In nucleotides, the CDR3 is TGTGCCAGCAGCTTAGATCTCGGGGTGTTTCGGGGGAGGAACACTGAAGCTTTCTTT. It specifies CASSLDLGVFRGRNTEAFF.

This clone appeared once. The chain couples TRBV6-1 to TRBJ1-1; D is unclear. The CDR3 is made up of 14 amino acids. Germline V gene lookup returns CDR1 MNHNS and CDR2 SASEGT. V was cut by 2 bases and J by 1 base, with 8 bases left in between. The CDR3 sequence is CASSEFEGNTEAFF. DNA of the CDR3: TGTGCCAGCAGTGAATTTGAGGGGAACACTGAAGCTTTCTTT.

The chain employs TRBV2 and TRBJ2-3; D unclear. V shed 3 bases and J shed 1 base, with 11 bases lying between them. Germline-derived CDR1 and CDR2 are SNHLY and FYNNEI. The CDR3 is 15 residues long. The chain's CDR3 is CASSERSLRTDTQYF. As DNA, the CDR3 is TGTGCCAGCAGTGAGAGGTCCCTGCGCACAGATACGCAGTATTTT.

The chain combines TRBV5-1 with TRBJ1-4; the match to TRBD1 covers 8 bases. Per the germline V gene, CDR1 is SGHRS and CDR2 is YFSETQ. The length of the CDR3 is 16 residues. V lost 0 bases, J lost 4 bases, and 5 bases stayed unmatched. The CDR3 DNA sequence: TGCGCCAGCAGCTTGGGAGACAGGGGACTTAATGAAAAACTGTTTTTT. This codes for CASSLGDRGLNEKLFF.

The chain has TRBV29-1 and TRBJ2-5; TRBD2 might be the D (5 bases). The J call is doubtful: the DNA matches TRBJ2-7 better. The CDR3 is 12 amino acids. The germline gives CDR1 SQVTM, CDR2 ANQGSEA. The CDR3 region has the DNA TGCAGCGTTGACGGAGGTGCCTACGAGCAGTACTTC. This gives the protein CSVDGGAYEQYF.

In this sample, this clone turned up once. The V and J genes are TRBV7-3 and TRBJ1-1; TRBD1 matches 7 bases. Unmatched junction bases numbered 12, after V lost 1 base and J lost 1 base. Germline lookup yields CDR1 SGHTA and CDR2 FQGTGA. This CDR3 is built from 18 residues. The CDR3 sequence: CASSLKPSRDRQNTEAFF. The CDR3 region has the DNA TGTGCCAGCAGCTTAAAGCCCTCTCGGGACAGACAGAACACTGAAGCTTTCTTT. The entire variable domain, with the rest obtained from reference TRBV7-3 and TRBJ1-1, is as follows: GAGVSQTPSNKVTEKGKYVELRCDPISGHTALYWYRQSLGQGPEFLIYFQGTGAADDSGLPNDRFFAVRPEGSVSTLKIQRTERGDSAVYLCASSLKPSRDRQNTEAFFGQGTRLTVV.

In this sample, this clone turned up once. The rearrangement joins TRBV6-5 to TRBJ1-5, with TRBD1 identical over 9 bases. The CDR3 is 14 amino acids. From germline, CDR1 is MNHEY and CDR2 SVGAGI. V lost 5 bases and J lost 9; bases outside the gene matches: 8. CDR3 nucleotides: TGTGCCAGCAGTCGGGACAGGGCAAGTCTGCCCCAGCATTTT. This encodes CASSRDRASLPQHF.

DNA for the CDR3: TGTGCCAGCAGCTTAGTCCGGACAGGGAACACTGAAGCTTTCTTT. It codes for CASSLVRTGNTEAFF. V is TRBV11-2 and J is TRBJ1-1, with 7 bases matching TRBD1. Trimming took 1 base from V and 1 from J; bases not matched to a gene: 3. The CDR3 consists of 15 residues. The germline V gene encodes CDR1 SGHAT and CDR2 FQNNGV.

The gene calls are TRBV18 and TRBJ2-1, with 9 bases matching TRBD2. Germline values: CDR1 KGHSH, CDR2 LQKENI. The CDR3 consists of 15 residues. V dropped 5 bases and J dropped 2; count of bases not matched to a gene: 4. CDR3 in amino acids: CASSLTSGTYNEQFF. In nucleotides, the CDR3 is TGTGCCAGCTCATTGACTAGCGGAACCTACAATGAGCAGTTCTTC. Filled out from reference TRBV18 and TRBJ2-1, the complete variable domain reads NAGVMQNPRHLVRRRGQEARLRCSPMKGHSHVYWYRQLPEEGLKFMVYLQKENIIDESGMPKERFSAEFPKEGPSILRIQQVVRGDSAAYFCASSLTSGTYNEQFFGPGTRLTVL.

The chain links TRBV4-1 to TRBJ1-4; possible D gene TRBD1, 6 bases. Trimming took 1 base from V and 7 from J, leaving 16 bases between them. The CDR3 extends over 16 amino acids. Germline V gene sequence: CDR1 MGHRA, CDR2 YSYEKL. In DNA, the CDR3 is TGCGCCAGCAGCCAAGGTATTACAGGGTACGGTGAAAAACTGTTTTTT. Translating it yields CASSQGITGYGEKLFF.

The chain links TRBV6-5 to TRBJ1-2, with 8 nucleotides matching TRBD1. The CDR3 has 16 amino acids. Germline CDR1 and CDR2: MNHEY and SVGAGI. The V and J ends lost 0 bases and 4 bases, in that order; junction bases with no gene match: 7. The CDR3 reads CASSYSQTGAFYGYTF. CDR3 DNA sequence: TGTGCCAGCAGTTACTCGCAGACAGGGGCGTTCTATGGCTACACCTTC.

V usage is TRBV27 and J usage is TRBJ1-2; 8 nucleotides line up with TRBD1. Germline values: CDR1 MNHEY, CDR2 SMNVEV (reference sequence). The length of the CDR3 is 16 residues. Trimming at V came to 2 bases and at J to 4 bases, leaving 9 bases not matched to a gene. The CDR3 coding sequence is TGTGCCAGCAGTTTAGGCTGGACAGGGAAAGGCTATGGCTACACCTTC. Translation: CASSLGWTGKGYGYTF.

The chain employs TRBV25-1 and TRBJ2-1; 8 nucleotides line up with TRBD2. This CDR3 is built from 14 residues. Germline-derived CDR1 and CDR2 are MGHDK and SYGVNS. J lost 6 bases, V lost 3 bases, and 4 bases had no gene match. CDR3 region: CASSEPSGFNEQFF. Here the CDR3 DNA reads TGTGCCAGCAGTGAGCCTAGCGGGTTCAATGAGCAGTTCTTC.

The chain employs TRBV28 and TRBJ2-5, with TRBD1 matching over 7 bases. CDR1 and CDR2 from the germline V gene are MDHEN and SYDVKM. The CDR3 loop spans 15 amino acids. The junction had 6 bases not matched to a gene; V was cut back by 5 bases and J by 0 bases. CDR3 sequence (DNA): TGTGCCAGCAGTCCACAGGGGCGATACCAAGAGACCCAGTACTTC. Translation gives CASSPQGRYQETQYF.

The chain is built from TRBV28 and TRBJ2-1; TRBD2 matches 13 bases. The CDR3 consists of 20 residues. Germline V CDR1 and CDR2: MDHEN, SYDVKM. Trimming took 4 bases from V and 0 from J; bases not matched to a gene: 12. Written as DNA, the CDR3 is TGTGCCAGCAGTTCCTCAGGAACTAGCGGGAGGGCCGTCTCCTACAATGAGCAGTTCTTC. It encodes CASSSSGTSGRAVSYNEQFF.

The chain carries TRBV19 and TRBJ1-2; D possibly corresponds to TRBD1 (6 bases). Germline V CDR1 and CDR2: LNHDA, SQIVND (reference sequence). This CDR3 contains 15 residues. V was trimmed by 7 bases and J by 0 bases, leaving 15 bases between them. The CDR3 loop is CASTSIGGSNYGYTF. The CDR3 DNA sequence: TGTGCCAGTACCTCGATCGGGGGCTCTAACTATGGCTACACCTTC. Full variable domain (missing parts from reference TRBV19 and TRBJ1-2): DGGITQSPKYLFRKEGQNVTLSCEQNLNHDAMYWYRQDPGQGLRLIYYSQIVNDFQKGDIAEGYSVSREKKESFPLTVTSAQKNPTAFYLCASTSIGGSNYGYTFGSGTRLTVV.